The clone carrying this TCR beta chain came up once. The antigen remains unidentified. This CDR3 has 14 amino acids. V was clipped by 2 bases and J by 7 bases; unmatched bases: 2. Germline V gene sequence: CDR1 SGHTA, CDR2 FQGTGA. PCR was performed using 60 Vbeta and 13 Jbeta primers. Generated by immunoSEQ multiplex PCR, the TCRdb table keeps only in-frame clones and is missing some. Of about 260,000 clones listed, almost 85% are singletons. The data belong to a study of cytomegalovirus exposure and HLA in healthy donors. General observations from the study: Presence/absence comparisons presumed near-even sequencing depth among donors. High specificity and sensitivity for cytomegalovirus status were reported for the classifier. The study labeled 150 or so TCR beta chains cytomegalovirus-associated.

The sequence was obtained from a woman in her forties in good health and CMV-seropositive. V usage is TRBV7-3 and J usage is TRBJ1-6; 7 nucleotides match TRBD1. The sequenced material came from PBMCs. CDR3 residues: CASSLGTVNSPLHF. As DNA, the CDR3 is TGTGCCAGCAGCTTAGGGACAGTGAATTCACCCCTCCACTTT.